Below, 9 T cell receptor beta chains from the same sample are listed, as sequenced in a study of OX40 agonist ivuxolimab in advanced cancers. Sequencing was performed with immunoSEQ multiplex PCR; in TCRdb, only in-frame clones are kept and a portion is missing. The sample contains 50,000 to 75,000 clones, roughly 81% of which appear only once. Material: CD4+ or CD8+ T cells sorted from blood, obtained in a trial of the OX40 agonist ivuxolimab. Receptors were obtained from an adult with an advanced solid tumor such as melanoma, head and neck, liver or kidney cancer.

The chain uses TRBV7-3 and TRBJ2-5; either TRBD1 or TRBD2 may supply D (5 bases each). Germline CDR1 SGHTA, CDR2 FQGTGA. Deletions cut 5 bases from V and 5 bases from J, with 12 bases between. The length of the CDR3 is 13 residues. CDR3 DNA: TGTGCCAGCAGCCGAGGGGTTGGGGAGACCCAGTACTTC. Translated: CASSRGVGETQYF.

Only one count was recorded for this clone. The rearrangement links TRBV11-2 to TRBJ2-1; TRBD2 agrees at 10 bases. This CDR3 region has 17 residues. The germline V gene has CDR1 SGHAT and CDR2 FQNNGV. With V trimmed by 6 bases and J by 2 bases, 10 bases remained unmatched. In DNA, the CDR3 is TGTGCCAGCAGAACCGAATTAGCGGGGGGCCCCTACAATGAGCAGTTCTTC. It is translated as CASRTELAGGPYNEQFF.

The CDR3 coding sequence is TGTGCCAGCAGTGAGTGGTTAGGGGAGCAGTACTTC. Translating it yields CASSEWLGEQYF. V usage is TRBV2 and J usage is TRBJ2-7; D gene unclear. Germline lookup yields CDR1 SNHLY and CDR2 FYNNEI. The CDR3 is 12 residues long. The ends were cut back, 3 bases at V and 7 bases at J, with 10 bases in the middle.

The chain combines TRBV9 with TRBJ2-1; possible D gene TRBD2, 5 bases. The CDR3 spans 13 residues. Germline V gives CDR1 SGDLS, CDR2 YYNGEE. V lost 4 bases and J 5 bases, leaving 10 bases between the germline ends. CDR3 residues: CASSPRGNNEQFF. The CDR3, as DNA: TGTGCCAGCAGCCCCCGGGGAAACAATGAGCAGTTCTTC.

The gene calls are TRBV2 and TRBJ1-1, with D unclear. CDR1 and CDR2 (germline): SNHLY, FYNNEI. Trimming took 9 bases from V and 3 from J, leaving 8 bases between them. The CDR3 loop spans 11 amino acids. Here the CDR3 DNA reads TGTGCCAGTCTCAGAGACACTGAAGCTTTCTTT. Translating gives CASLRDTEAFF.

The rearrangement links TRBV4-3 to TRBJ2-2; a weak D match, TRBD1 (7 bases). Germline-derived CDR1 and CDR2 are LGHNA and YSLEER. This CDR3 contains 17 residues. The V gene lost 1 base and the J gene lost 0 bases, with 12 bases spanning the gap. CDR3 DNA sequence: TGCGCCAGCAGCCAAGCCACCAGGGGGGCGAACACCGGGGAGCTGTTTTTT. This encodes CASSQATRGANTGELFF.

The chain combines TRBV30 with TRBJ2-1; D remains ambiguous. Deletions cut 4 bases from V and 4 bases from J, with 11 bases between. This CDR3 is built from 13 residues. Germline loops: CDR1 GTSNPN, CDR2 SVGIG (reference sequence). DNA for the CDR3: TGTGCCTGGAATAAGGCCCCGTACAATGAGCAGTTCTTC. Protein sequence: CAWNKAPYNEQFF.

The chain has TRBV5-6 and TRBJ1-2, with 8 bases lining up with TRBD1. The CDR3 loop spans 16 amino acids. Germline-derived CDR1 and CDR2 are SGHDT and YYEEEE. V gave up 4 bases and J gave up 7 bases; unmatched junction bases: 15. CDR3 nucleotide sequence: TGTGCCAGCAGCGTGGGGGCAGGGGGCGGTTTCTCTGGCTACACCTTC. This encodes CASSVGAGGGFSGYTF.

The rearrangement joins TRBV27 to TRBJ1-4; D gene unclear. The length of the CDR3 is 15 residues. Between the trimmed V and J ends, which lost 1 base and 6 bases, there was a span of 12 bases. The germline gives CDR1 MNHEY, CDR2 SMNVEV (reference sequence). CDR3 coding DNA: TGTGCCAGCAGTTTATTTAAAGGAGAATATGAAAAACTGTTTTTT. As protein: CASSLFKGEYEKLFF.